This section outlines one T cell receptor beta chain sequence together with its context. What it binds is unknown. CDR1 is MGHRA and CDR2 is YSYEKL in the germline V gene. The CDR3 has 13 amino acids. The germline V and J ends were trimmed by 3 bases and 3 bases, with 9 bases remaining between them. As the sequencing template, cDNA was produced by extracting RNA and reverse transcribing it. Assay used: immunoSEQ multiplex PCR; TCRdb lists only in-frame clones, some missing. The data contain 100,000 to 120,000 clones, about 60% of them seen just once; the ten biggest clones take up about 23%. This sample was taken from a study of CD8+ T cells in alopecia areata. The study, taken as a whole, reports: The study found TCR sharing across patients less clear than in mice, possibly for HLA reasons.

Sampling of alopecia areata patients yielded lesional scalp punch biopsies as well as peripheral blood. The source material was NKG2D-low CD8+ T cells sorted from blood. V gene TRBV4-1 combines with J gene TRBJ2-7; D uncertain. The source is a human donor with alopecia areata. This CDR3 reads CASSQIQDYEQYF. CDR3 nucleotide sequence: TGCGCCAGCAGCCAGATACAAGACTACGAGCAGTACTTC.